This TCR beta chain was obtained from a study of shared clonotypes between healthy human individuals. Across the whole study: Per-donor plates numbered three CD4 naive, three CD4 memory, two CD8 naive and one CD8 memory. Study-level results: Depth was large, yet rarefaction showed that sorted-subset sequencing was incomplete.

The germline V gene encodes CDR1 SQVTM and CDR2 ANQGSEA. The V gene end was trimmed by 5 bases and the J gene end by 2 bases; junction bases not matched to a gene: 8. There are 15 residues in the CDR3. Of note for this clone: Its antigen remains unknown.

Negatively enriched CD4+ T cells were divided by CD45RA into naive and memory. The assay was immunoSEQ multiplex PCR, and TCRdb's table has in-frame clones only and misses some. Here the sample spans around 510,000 clones, 95% to 96% being singletons. Sequencing used naive CD4+ T cells sorted from blood. Sample subset: CD45RA+ positively selected. The gene calls are TRBV29-1 and TRBJ2-3, with TRBD2 identical over 9 bases. This clonotype originated in a woman aged 25 to 39 in good health. The CDR3 loop is CSVRVIAGVTDTQYF. The CDR3 coding sequence is TGCAGCGTTCGGGTGATAGCGGGAGTCACAGATACGCAGTATTTT.